The clone carrying this T cell receptor beta chain occurred a few times. What it binds is not known. This entry is derived from a study of blood T cells in healthy people across ages. Study observations and caveats: Relative to aged donors, long-lived donors carried more naive CD4+ cells and displayed higher diversity. Samples with more naive T cells showed higher observed beta diversity. The unknown donor CMV status may have confounded expanded clonotype changes.

Germline loops: CDR1 SGHRS, CDR2 YFSETQ. This CDR3 comprises 13 residues. Alongside a J-beta primer mix, a sample-barcoded 5' primer served in a second PCR lasting roughly 7 to 11 cycles. TCRdb reprocessed the 5' RACE reads via MiXCR and lists one record per CDR3 protein. Seen here are roughly 1.5 million distinct CDR3 sequences, less than 45% observed once, and the top ten hold less than 5%. The source of this sequence is a woman between 18 and 29 years old in good health. The sample taken for sequencing was blood. The chain is built from TRBV5-1 and TRBJ2-4; D tentatively fits TRBD1 or TRBD2 (6 bases each). The J call may be mistaken, given a closer DNA end match to TRBJ2-7. This CDR3 reads CASSLEQGLEQYF. The CDR3 coding sequence is TGCGCCAGCAGCTTAGAACAGGGACTCGAGCAGTACTTC.